Listed below are T cell receptor beta chains from one sample, sequenced in a study of neurological immune-mediated disorders. TCRdb processed the 5' RACE reads anew with MiXCR; each CDR3 protein has one entry. Among 71,000 or so distinct CDR3 sequences listed, roughly 13% were seen once. Sequencing input: PBMCs. Receptors originate from a female donor with HTLV-1-associated myelopathy (HAM/TSP). CDR3s include the opening cysteine and the closing phenylalanine or tryptophan. A D gene is named only where the DNA matches it firmly. Clone size is given for some rows only: seen once, a few or many times, or a class if the clone is expanded.

v_gene	abundance	d_gene	j_gene	CDR3nt	CDR3aa
TRBV5-1	many	TRBD1	TRBJ2-2	TGCGCCAGCAGCGCTCCCGGGACAGCTAACACCGGGGAGCTGTTTTTT	CASSAPGTANTGELFF
TRBV6-6	-	-	TRBJ1-1	TGTGCCAGCAGAGGACAGTATCCAGAAGCTTTCTTT	CASRGQYPEAFF
TRBV20-1	many	-	TRBJ2-5	TGCAGTGCCCCGTCAGGCAGCCTGGCGGTTGGGACCCAGTACTTC	CSAPSGSLAVGTQYF
TRBV10-3	-	-	TRBJ2-1	TGTGCCATCAGCCCCGGGGGTGTGGAGCAGTTCTTC	CAISPGGVEQFF
TRBV29-1	many	-	TRBJ2-1	TGCAGCGTTGAAGGATTTGGCAATGAGCAGTTCTTC	CSVEGFGNEQFF
TRBV20-1	-	-	TRBJ1-3	TGCAGTGCTAGAGCGGAGTTCTCTGGAAACACCATATATTTT	CSARAEFSGNTIYF
TRBV5-1	many	-	TRBJ1-2	TGCGCCAGCAGCTACCGGCCGGGGGTAATTTATGGCTACACCTTC	CASSYRPGVIYGYTF
TRBV12-3/TRBV12-4	many	-	TRBJ1-1	TGTGCCAGCAGTGTAGAGTCAGGGTTGGGCACTGAAGCTTTCTTT	CASSVESGLGTEAFF
TRBV7-7	many	TRBD1	TRBJ2-3	TGTGCCAGCAGCACCGGACAGGGTCTGCAGTATTTT	CASSTGQGLQYF
TRBV12-5	many	-	TRBJ2-7	TGTGCTAGTGGTTTCCCCAGGGTGAGCTCCTACGAGCAGTACTTC	CASGFPRVSSYEQYF
TRBV5-6	many	TRBD2	TRBJ2-1	TGTGCCAGCAGCTTCGGACTAGCGGTCGACAATGAGCAGTTCTTC	CASSFGLAVDNEQFF
TRBV5-1	many	-	TRBJ2-2	TGCGCCAGCAGCTTGGCCGCGAACACCGGGGAGCTGTTTTTT	CASSLAANTGELFF
TRBV5-1	many	-	TRBJ2-7	TGCGCCAGCAGCTTGGAAAACGAGCAGTACTTC	CASSLENEQYF
TRBV5-1	many	TRBD2	TRBJ2-1	TGCGCCAGCAGCAGGAGCGGGGGGGCCATCAATGAGCAGTTCTTC	CASSRSGGAINEQFF
TRBV5-5	once	-	TRBJ2-5	TGTGCCAGCAGCTTGCAGCCTCAAGAGACCCAGTACTTC	CASSLQPQETQYF
TRBV7-9	many	-	TRBJ2-5	TGTGCCAGCAGCTTTGGACAGTCCAATCAAGAGACCCAGTACTTC	CASSFGQSNQETQYF
TRBV5-1	many	-	TRBJ2-1	TGCGCCAGCAGCTTGTTTGGGGCGAACAATGAGCAGTTCTTC	CASSLFGANNEQFF
TRBV28	once	-	TRBJ2-3	TGTGCCAGCAGTTCCCGACAGGTACGGGGAGATACGCAGTATTTT	CASSSRQVRGDTQYF
TRBV14	few	TRBD1	TRBJ2-7	TGTGCCAGCAGCCAAGGGCGACAGGGTGTCTACGAGCAGTACTTC	CASSQGRQGVYEQYF
TRBV7-9	many	-	TRBJ2-2	TGTGTCGCCCGGGGGGCGCCCACCGGGGAGCTGTTTTTT	CVARGAPTGELFF
TRBV5-1	-	-	TRBJ2-7	TGCGCCAGCAGCCCGGGGGGCCTAGACGTGCAGTACTTC	CASSPGGLDVQYF
TRBV21-1	few	-	TRBJ2-7	TGTGCCAGCAGCTTAGAGCGGGTGAGCTCCTACGAGCAGTACTTC	CASSLERVSSYEQYF
TRBV28	many	TRBD2	TRBJ2-5	TGTGCCAGCAGTCCCCTCCCCGGACTAGCGGATTTCCAAGAGACCCAGTACTTC	CASSPLPGLADFQETQYF
TRBV2	many	TRBD1	TRBJ2-7	TGTGCCTATGACAAGGACAGGGGGCGCGAGCAGTACTTC	CAYDKDRGREQYF
TRBV29-1	-	TRBD2	TRBJ2-3	TGCAGCGGTAGCGGGGGGGCCGGAGATACGCAGTATTTT	CSGSGGAGDTQYF
TRBV4-2	-	TRBD2	TRBJ2-5	TGTGCCAGCAGCCAAGACCGGACTAGCGGGGGAGAGTACCAAGAGACCCAGTACTTC	CASSQDRTSGGEYQETQYF
TRBV7-9	many	-	TRBJ1-4	TGTGCCAGCAGCTCTACAGACAGAGTCGTGGGTCCTAATGAAAAACTGTTTTTT	CASSSTDRVVGPNEKLFF
TRBV19	few	TRBD1	TRBJ2-3	TGTGCCAGTAGTATAAGAGGACAGGGGGCATCAGATACGCAGTATTTT	CASSIRGQGASDTQYF
TRBV5-1	many	-	TRBJ2-7	TGCGCCAGCAGCCTTGGAACCGGACCCGCCTACGAGCAGTACTTC	CASSLGTGPAYEQYF
TRBV21-1	many	-	TRBJ1-4	TGTGCCAGCAGCAAAGAGAAGGGTCGGGGTCCAAAACTGTTTTTT	CASSKEKGRGPKLFF
TRBV4-1	many	TRBD1	TRBJ1-1	TGCGCCAGCAGCCAAGAGGGTTACAGGGGGCCGGTTAGAGCTTTCTTT	CASSQEGYRGPVRAFF
TRBV5-1	many	-	TRBJ1-3	TGCGCCAGCAGCTTGTTGGGACCGAGCTCTGGAAACACCATATATTTT	CASSLLGPSSGNTIYF
TRBV20-1	many	-	TRBJ1-2	TGCAGTGCTAGAGATACGGTCGCGGGATCGTTTGGCTACACCTTC	CSARDTVAGSFGYTF
TRBV5-1	many	-	TRBJ2-5	TGCGCCAGCAGGGATCCTCAGGAGACCCAGTACTTC	CASRDPQETQYF
TRBV5-1	many	-	TRBJ2-3	TGCGCCAGCAGCTTGACCGTCGTTCCAGATACGCAGTATTTT	CASSLTVVPDTQYF
TRBV7-8	many	-	TRBJ1-6	TGTGCCAGCACCAGATCACGGGGACCCGGGCGTTCACCCCTCCACTTT	CASTRSRGPGRSPLHF
TRBV5-1	many	-	TRBJ1-4	TGCGCCAGCCAAAACGGGCGACCTAATGAAAAACTGTTTTTT	CASQNGRPNEKLFF
TRBV5-5	many	TRBD2	TRBJ2-5	TGTGCCAGCAGCCCCGTTCCAGCGGGGGGTAGAGAGACCCAGTACTTC	CASSPVPAGGRETQYF
TRBV28	many	-	TRBJ2-2	TGTGCCAGCAGTTTAGGGCAGGCGAACACCGGGGAGCTGTTTTTT	CASSLGQANTGELFF
TRBV28	many	-	TRBJ1-6	TGTGCCAGCAGCCCTTTCGACGGGGAAAATTCACCCCTCCACTTT	CASSPFDGENSPLHF
TRBV10-3	many	TRBD1	TRBJ2-7	TGTGCCGTGACACCGGGACAGCCACTCGGCGAGCAGTACTTC	CAVTPGQPLGEQYF
TRBV5-1	many	TRBD2	TRBJ2-2	TGCGCCAGCAGCTTGGATGCGGGGGGTAACACCGGGGAGCTGTTTTTT	CASSLDAGGNTGELFF
TRBV24-1	many	-	TRBJ2-5	TGTGCCACCAGTGTGGACAGTCCTGCTGGAGAGACCCAGTACTTC	CATSVDSPAGETQYF
TRBV3-1	many	-	TRBJ2-1	TGTGCCAGCAGCCCATCAACGGGTAGCTCCTACAATGAGCAGTTCTTC	CASSPSTGSSYNEQFF
TRBV10-1	-	-	TRBJ2-3	TGCGCCAGCAGTGACGTTGAAGGGAAACCGAGCACAGATACGCAGTATTTT	CASSDVEGKPSTDTQYF
TRBV6-6	once	TRBD1	TRBJ2-7	TGTGCCAGCAGTTACTGGGGACAGGGCTACGAGCAGTACTTC	CASSYWGQGYEQYF